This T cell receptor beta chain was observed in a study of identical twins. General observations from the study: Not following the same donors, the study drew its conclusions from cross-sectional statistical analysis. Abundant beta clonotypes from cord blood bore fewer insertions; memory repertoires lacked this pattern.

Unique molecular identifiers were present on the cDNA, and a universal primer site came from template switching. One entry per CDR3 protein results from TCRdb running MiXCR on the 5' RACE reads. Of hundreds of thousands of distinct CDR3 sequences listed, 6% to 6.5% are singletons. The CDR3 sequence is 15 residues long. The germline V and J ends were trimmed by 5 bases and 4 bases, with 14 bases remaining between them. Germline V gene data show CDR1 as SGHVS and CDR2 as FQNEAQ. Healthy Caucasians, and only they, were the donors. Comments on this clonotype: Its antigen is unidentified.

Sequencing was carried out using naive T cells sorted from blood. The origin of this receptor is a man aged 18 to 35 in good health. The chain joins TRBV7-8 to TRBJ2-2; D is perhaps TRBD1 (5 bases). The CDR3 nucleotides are TGTGCCAGCAGCGCCCCCGACAGACGCACCGGGGAGCTGTTTTTT. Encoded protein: CASSAPDRRTGELFF.